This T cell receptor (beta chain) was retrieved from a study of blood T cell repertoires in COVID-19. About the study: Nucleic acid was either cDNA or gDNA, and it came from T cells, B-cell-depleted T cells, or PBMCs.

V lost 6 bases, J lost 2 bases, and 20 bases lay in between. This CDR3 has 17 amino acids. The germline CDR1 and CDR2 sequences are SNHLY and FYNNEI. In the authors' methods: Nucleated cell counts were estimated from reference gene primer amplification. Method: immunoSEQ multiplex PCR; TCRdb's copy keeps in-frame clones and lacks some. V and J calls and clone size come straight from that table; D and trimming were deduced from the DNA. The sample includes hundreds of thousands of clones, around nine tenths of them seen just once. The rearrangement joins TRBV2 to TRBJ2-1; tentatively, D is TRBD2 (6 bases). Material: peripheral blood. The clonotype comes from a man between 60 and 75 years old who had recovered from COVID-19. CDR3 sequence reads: CASRDSSGKGAYNEQFF. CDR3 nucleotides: TGTGCCAGCAGGGATAGTAGCGGAAAAGGGGCCTACAATGAGCAGTTCTTC.